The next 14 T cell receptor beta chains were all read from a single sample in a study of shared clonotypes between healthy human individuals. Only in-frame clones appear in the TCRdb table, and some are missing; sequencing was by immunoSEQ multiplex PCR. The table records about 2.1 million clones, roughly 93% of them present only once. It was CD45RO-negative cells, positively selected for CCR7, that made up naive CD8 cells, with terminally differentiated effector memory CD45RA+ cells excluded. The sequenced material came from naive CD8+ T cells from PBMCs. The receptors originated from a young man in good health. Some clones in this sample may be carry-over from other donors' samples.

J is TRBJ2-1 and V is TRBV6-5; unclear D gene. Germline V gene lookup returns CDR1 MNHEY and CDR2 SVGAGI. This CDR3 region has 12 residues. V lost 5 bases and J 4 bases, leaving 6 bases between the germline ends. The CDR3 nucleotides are TGTGCCAGCAGTCAGTCTTACAATGAGCAGTTCTTC. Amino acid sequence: CASSQSYNEQFF.

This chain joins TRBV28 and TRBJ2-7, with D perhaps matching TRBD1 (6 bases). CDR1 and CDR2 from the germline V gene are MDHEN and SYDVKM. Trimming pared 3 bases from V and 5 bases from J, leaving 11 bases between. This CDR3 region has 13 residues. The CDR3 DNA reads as TGTGCCAGCAGTTTGGTGTCAGGGGACGAGCAGTACTTC. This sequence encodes CASSLVSGDEQYF.

The DNA of the CDR3 is TGTGCCAGCAGTTTGGCCCCCAGGGGCGACTACGAGCAGTACTTC. Translating gives CASSLAPRGDYEQYF. The chain carries TRBV27 and TRBJ2-7, with a tentative D call TRBD1 (6 bases). CDR1 is MNHEY, CDR2 SMNVEV, per germline (reference sequence). V dropped 3 bases and J dropped 3 bases, with 15 bases sitting between them. The length of the CDR3 is 15 residues.

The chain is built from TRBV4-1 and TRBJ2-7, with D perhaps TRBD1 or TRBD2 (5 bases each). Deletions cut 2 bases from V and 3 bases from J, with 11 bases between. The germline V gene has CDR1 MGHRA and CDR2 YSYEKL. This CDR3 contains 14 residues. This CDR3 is CASSQTGPYYEQYF. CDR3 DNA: TGCGCCAGCAGCCAAACGGGACCCTACTACGAGCAGTACTTC.

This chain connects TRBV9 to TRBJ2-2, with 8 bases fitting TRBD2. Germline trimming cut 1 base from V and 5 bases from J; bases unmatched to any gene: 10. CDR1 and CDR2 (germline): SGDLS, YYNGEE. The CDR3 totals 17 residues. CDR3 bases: TGTGCCAGCAGCGTACCGGCGGGAGGTTTGGGGACCGGGGAGCTGTTTTTT. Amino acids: CASSVPAGGLGTGELFF.

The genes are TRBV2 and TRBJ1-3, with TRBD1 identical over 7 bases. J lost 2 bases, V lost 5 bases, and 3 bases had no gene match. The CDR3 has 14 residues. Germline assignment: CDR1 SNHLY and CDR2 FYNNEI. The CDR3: CASSPDRAGNTIYF. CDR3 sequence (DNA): TGTGCCAGCAGTCCAGACAGGGCTGGAAACACCATATATTTT.

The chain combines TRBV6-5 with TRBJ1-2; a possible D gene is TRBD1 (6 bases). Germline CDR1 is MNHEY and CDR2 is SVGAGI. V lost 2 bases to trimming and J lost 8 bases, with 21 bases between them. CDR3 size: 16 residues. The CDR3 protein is CASSYDAGQTVSGYTF. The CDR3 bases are TGTGCCAGCAGTTACGACGCCGGACAGACCGTTAGCGGCTACACCTTC.

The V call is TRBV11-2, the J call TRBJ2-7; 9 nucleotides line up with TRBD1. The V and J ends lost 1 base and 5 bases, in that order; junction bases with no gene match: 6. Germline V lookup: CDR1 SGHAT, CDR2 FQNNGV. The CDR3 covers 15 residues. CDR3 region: CASSLGRTGAHEQYF. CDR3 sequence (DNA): TGTGCCAGCAGCTTAGGGCGGACAGGGGCTCACGAGCAGTACTTC.

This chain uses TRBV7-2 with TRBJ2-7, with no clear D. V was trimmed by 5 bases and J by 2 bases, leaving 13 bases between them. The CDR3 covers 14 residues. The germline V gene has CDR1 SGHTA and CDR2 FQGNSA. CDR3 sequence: CASSPLGSAYEQYF. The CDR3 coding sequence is TGTGCCAGCAGCCCCCTGGGCAGCGCCTACGAGCAGTACTTC.

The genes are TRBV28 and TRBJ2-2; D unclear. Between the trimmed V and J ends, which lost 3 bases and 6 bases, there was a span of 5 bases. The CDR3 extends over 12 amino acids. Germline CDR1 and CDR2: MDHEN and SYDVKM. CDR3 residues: CASSFAPGELFF. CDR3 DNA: TGTGCCAGCAGTTTCGCACCCGGGGAGCTGTTTTTT.

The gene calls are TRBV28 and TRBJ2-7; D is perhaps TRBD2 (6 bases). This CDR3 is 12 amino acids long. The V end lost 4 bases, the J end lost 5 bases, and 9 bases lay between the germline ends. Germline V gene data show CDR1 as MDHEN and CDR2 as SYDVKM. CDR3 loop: CASSWRGHEQYF. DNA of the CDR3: TGTGCCAGCAGTTGGAGGGGCCACGAGCAGTACTTC. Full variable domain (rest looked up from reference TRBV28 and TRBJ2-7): DVKVTQSSRYLVKRTGEKVFLECVQDMDHENMFWYRQDPGLGLRLIYFSYDVKMKEKGDIPEGYSVSREKKERFSLILESASTNQTSMYLCASSWRGHEQYFGPGTRLTVT.

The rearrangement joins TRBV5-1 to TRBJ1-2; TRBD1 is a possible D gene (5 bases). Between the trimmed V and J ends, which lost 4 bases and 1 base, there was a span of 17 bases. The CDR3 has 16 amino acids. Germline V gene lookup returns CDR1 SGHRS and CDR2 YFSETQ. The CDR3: CASSPGRTSLNYGYTF. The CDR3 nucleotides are TGCGCCAGCAGCCCAGGACGGACATCCCTTAACTATGGCTACACCTTC.

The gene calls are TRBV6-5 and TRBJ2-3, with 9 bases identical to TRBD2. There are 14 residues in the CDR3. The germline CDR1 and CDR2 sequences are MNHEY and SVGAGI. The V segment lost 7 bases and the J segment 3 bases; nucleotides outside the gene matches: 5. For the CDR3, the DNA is TGTGCCAGCACTCAAAGCGGGAGGACAGATACGCAGTATTTT. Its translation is CASTQSGRTDTQYF.

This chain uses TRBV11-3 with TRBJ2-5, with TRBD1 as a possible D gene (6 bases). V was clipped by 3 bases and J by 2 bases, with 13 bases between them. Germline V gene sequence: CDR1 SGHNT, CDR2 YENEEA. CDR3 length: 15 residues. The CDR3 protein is CASSLRTTGQETQYF. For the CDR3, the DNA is TGTGCCAGCAGCTTGCGTACGACAGGACAAGAGACCCAGTACTTC. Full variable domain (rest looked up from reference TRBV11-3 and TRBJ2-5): EAGVVQSPRYKIIEKKQPVAFWCNPISGHNTLYWYLQNLGQGPELLIRYENEEAVDDSQLPKDRFSAERLKGVDSTLKIQPAELGDSAVYLCASSLRTTGQETQYFGPGTRLLVL.